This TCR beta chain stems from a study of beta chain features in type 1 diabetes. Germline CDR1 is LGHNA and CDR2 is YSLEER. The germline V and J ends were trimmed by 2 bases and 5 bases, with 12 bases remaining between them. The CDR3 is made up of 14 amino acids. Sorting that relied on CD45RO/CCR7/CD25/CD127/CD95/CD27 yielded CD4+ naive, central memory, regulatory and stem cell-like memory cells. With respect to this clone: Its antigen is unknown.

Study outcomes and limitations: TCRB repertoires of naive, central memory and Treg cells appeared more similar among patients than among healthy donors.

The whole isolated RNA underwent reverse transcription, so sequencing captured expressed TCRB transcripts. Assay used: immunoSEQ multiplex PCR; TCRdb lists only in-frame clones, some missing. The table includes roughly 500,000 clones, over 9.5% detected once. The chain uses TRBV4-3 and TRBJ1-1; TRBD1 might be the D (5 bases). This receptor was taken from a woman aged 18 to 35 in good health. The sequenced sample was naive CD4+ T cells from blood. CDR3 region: CASSQQGELTEAFF. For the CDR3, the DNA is TGCGCCAGCAGCCAACAAGGGGAATTGACTGAAGCTTTCTTT.